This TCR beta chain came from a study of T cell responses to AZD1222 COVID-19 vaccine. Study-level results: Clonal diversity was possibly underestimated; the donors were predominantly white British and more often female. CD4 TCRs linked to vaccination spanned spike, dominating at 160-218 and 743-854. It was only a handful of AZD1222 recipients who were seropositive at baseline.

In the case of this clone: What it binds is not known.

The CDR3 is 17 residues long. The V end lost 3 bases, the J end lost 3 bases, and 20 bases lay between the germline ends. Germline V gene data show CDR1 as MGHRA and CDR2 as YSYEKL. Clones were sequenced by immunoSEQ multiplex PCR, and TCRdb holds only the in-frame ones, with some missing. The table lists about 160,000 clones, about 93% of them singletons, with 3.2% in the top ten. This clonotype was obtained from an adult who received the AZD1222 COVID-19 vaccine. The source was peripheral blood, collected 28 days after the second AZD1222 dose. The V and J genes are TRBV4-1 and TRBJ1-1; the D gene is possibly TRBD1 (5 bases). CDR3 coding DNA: TGCGCCAGCAGCCATCGAAAAGGGGTGGGCCGTGACACTGAAGCTTTCTTT. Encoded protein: CASSHRKGVGRDTEAFF.